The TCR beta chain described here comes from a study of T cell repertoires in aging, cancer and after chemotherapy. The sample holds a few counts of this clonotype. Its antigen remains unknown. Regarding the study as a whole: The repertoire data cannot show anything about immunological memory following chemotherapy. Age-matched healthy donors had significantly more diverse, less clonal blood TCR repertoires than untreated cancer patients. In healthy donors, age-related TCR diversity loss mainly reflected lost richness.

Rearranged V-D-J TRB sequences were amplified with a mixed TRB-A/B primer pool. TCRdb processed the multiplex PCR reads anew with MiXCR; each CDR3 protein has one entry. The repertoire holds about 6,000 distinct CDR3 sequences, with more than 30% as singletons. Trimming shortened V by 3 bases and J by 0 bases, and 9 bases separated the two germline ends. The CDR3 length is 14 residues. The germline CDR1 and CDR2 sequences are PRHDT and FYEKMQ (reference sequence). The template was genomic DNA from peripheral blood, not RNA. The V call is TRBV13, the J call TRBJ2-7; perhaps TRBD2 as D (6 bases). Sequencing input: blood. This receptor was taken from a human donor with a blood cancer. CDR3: CASSFRGASYEQYF. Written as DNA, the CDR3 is TGTGCCAGCAGCTTCCGCGGGGCCTCCTACGAGCAGTACTTC.